Following are 21 T cell receptor beta chains from one sample sequenced in a study of CD4 and CD8 cells across lung adenocarcinoma regions. TCRdb itself ran the PCR reads through MiXCR, one entry per CDR3 protein. The sample yields 5,200 or so distinct CDR3 sequences, around 50% seen once. Specimen: CD8+ T cells from the margin of a lung tumor. Receptors were obtained from a male donor with lung adenocarcinoma. The CD4 and CD8 labels of this study may be unreliable.

At least ten counts were recorded for this clonotype. The CDR3 DNA is TGTGCCAGCAGCTTTGGGTGGACAGATACGCAGTATTTT. It translates to CASSFGWTDTQYF. The chain is built from TRBV7-3 and TRBJ2-3; D not certain. The CDR3 is 13 residues long. Germline CDR1 SGHTA, CDR2 FQGTGA. V was trimmed by 3 bases and J by 3 bases, leaving 7 bases between them.

The chain links TRBV6-5 to TRBJ2-3; no clear D. Trimming cost V 2 bases and J 0 bases, with 9 bases left between them. CDR3 length: 15 residues. The germline V gene encodes CDR1 MNHEY and CDR2 SVGAGI. The chain's CDR3 is CASSYDVWSTDTQYF. The DNA for the CDR3 is TGTGCCAGCAGTTACGATGTCTGGAGCACAGATACGCAGTATTTT.

This clonotype was observed a few times. The V call is TRBV15, the J call TRBJ2-1, with a weak D call TRBD1 (5 bases). The CDR3 consists of 15 residues. Germline lookup yields CDR1 LNHNV and CDR2 YYDKDF (reference sequence). V was shortened by 7 bases and J by 5 bases, with 18 bases between the two germline ends. The CDR3 loop reads CATKEQGLGHNEQFF. CDR3 in DNA: TGTGCCACCAAAGAGCAGGGTTTGGGGCACAATGAGCAGTTCTTC.

This chain joins TRBV5-1 and TRBJ1-1; the match to TRBD1 covers 7 bases. V trimming: 3 bases; J trimming: 5 bases; junction bases outside the gene matches: 7. Germline lookup yields CDR1 SGHRS and CDR2 YFSETQ. This CDR3 has 14 amino acids. The CDR3 region has the DNA TGCGCCAGCAGCTCCACAGGGGATGGAACTGAAGCTTTCTTT. Protein product: CASSSTGDGTEAFF.

About this clonotype itself: The CDR3 ends on some other residue instead of the conserved phenylalanine or tryptophan, so this is likely a read error. No DNA is shown, since the ends of the CDR3 on it are uncertain; the CDR3 is the one TCRdb lists. The V gene is TRBV6-1, the J gene TRBJ2-5; the table's TRBD1 call for D was not verified on the DNA. 14 amino acids form the CDR3, both terminal residues included. Germline V CDR1 and CDR2: MNHNS, SASEGT. CDR3 residues: CASSRDGDQETQFL.

This clonotype showed up just a few times. The V and J genes are TRBV4-2 and TRBJ2-5; possible D gene TRBD1, 5 bases. The J call may be in error: the DNA end matches TRBJ2-1 better. There are 13 residues in the CDR3. Germline CDR1 is LGHNA and CDR2 is YNFKEQ. The CDR3 bases are TGTGCCAGCAGCCAAGATTTTAGTCAGGGCCAGTTCTTC. Amino acids: CASSQDFSQGQFF.

A word on this clonotype: At one of its ends the junction is not consistent with the germline gene, which may arise from a read error. The chain has TRBV6-1 and TRBJ2-3, with a tentative D call TRBD1 (6 bases). Germline assignment: CDR1 MNHNS and CDR2 SASEGT. The CDR3 is 14 amino acids. CDR3 region: CASNGGRNTDTQYF. The CDR3 bases are TGTGCCAGCAATGGGGGCCGGAACACAGATACCCAGTATTTC.

The V and J genes are TRBV5-3 and TRBJ2-5; D is uncertain. The J call may be in error: the DNA end matches TRBJ2-7 better. TRBV5-3 is an open reading frame whose function is uncertain. CDR3 length: 13 residues. The CDR3 sequence is CARSDSTNYEQYF. The CDR3 bases are TGTGCCAGAAGCGACTCGACGAACTACGAGCAGTACTTC.

About this clonotype: Since a much larger clone is just one base distant, this may be a read error. The CDR3 carries no conserved terminal phenylalanine or tryptophan, so it likely arises from a read error. The chain has TRBV25-1 and TRBJ2-4, with D possibly matching TRBD1 (6 bases). Looked up from germline, CDR1 is MGHDK and CDR2 is SYGVNS. This CDR3 has 15 amino acids. V gave up 7 bases and J gave up 8 bases, with 21 bases separating them. CDR3 nucleotides: TGTGCCAGCAACAGGGTTTTGGGGATAATAGACATTCAGTACTGC. Translating it yields CASNRVLGIIDIQYC.

The chain employs TRBV7-2 and TRBJ1-2; D is possibly TRBD1 (6 bases). The V and J ends lost 3 bases and 7 bases respectively, with 24 bases between them. The CDR3 runs 17 residues. Germline V gene data show CDR1 as SGHTA and CDR2 as FQGNSA. The CDR3 region has the DNA TGTGCCAGCAGCTTTCTGAGGGGGACGCCGGGACTTTCTGGCTACACCTTC. Translation gives CASSFLRGTPGLSGYTF.

This clonotype has a handful of counts. The conserved phenylalanine or tryptophan normally closing the CDR3 is absent here, so this likely arose from a read error. It is unclear where the CDR3 begins or ends on the DNA, so no DNA is shown, and the CDR3 is as TCRdb lists it. The V gene is TRBV19, the J gene TRBJ2-1; TRBD1, as called in the table, went unchecked against the DNA. From its first to its last residue, the CDR3 has 8 amino acids. The germline CDR1 and CDR2 sequences are LNHDA and SQIVND (reference sequence). CDR3 sequence: CAYEIIHR.

This chain uses TRBV5-1 with TRBJ2-1; 7 nucleotides match TRBD1. The assigned J gene may be wrong: the sequence end matches TRBJ2-7 better. CDR1 is SGHRS, CDR2 YFSETQ, per germline. The CDR3 has 14 residues. The CDR3 loop reads CASSAGQALSVQYF. The DNA for the CDR3 is TGCGCCAGCAGCGCAGGACAGGCGCTAAGCGTGCAGTACTTC.

This chain links TRBV6-5 with TRBJ1-5; TRBD1 agrees at 11 bases. Germline assignment: CDR1 MNHEY and CDR2 SVGAGI. This CDR3 has 15 amino acids. The trim removed 4 bases at V and 5 bases at J, leaving 4 bases unmatched. CDR3 residues: CASSSPGQGDQPQHF. For the CDR3, the DNA is TGTGCCAGCAGTTCACCGGGACAGGGGGATCAGCCCCAGCATTTT.

The genes are TRBV6-2 or TRBV6-3 and TRBJ2-1; D is possibly TRBD1 (5 bases). The length of the CDR3 is 14 residues. Germline CDR1 reads MNHEY; CDR2 reads SVGEGT. V lost 7 bases and J lost 5, with 15 bases in between. CDR3 loop: CASTPWSRDNEQFF. The CDR3 DNA is TGTGCCAGCACTCCTTGGAGCAGGGACAATGAGCAGTTCTTC.

This clonotype is categorized as medium-sized. The rearrangement links TRBV6-1 to TRBJ2-1, with a weak D call TRBD1 (5 bases). CDR1 is MNHNS, CDR2 SASEGT, per germline. The CDR3 contains 12 residues. Trimming left V 6 bases short and J 9 bases short, with 12 bases between. The chain's CDR3 is CASRDSSREQFF. The CDR3 DNA reads TGTGCCAGCAGAGACAGTTCCCGTGAGCAGTTCTTC.

This clonotype was seen only once. V gene TRBV30 combines with J gene TRBJ2-3; 9 positions agree with TRBD1. This CDR3 contains 14 residues. Germline lookup yields CDR1 GTSNPN and CDR2 SVGIG (reference sequence). V lost 5 bases to trimming and J lost 1 base; unmatched junction nucleotides: 4. The DNA of the CDR3 is TGTGCCTGGGTCACAGGGGGCGGCACAGATACGCAGTATTTT. Translation: CAWVTGGGTDTQYF.

The chain employs TRBV24-1 and TRBJ2-3, with D possibly matching TRBD1 (6 bases). Germline V lookup: CDR1 KGHDR, CDR2 SFDVKD. This CDR3 spans 16 amino acids. V shed 5 bases and J shed 2 bases, with 16 bases lying between them. CDR3 protein: CATSGLSLGATDTQYF. CDR3 DNA sequence: TGTGCCACCAGTGGTCTCTCGTTGGGGGCCACAGATACGCAGTATTTT.

As for this clonotype: One junction end disagrees with the germline gene, perhaps due to a read error. This chain uses TRBV6-1 with TRBJ2-2, with 7 positions matching TRBD1. In germline, CDR1 is MNHNS, CDR2 SASEGT. The length of the CDR3 is 15 residues. CDR3 sequence reads: CASTLDRASTGKLYF. The CDR3 DNA sequence: TGTGCCAGCACCCTAGACAGGGCGAGCACCGGTAAGCTGTATTTT.

This clonotype has a handful of counts. V is TRBV6-1 and J is TRBJ2-1, with TRBD1 matching 9 bases. TRBJ2-7 matches the DNA end more closely, so the J call is doubtful. Germline V gives CDR1 MNHNS, CDR2 SASEGT. The CDR3 has 15 residues. In nucleotides, the CDR3 is TGTGCCAGCAGTGAAGCCCGGGACAGGGTTGGTGAGCAGTACTTC. This gives the protein CASSEARDRVGEQYF.

CDR3 DNA: TGTGCCAGCAGCTTAGGTGGATGGGGGACAGGGAATGCAGATACGCAGTATTTT. This gives the protein CASSLGGWGTGNADTQYF. This rearrangement joins TRBV7-6 to TRBJ2-3, with 9 bases lining up with TRBD1. Germline V gives CDR1 SGHVS, CDR2 FNYEAQ. The CDR3 runs to 18 residues. V shed 1 base, J shed 4 bases, and the junction held 12 bases outside the gene matches.

In this sample, this clonotype is large. The chain is built from TRBV6-5 and TRBJ2-1, with 13 bases aligning to TRBD2. The trim removed 10 bases at V and 7 bases at J, leaving 10 bases unmatched. Germline values: CDR1 MNHEY, CDR2 SVGAGI. CDR3 size: 15 residues. The CDR3 loop is CATYKPGLAGNEQFF. The CDR3 nucleotides are TGTGCCACGTACAAACCGGGACTAGCGGGAAATGAGCAGTTCTTC.